A single sample is the source of the 3 T cell receptor beta chains below, sequenced in a study of T cell responses to AZD1222 COVID-19 vaccine. The data were produced by immunoSEQ multiplex PCR, yet TCRdb's version contains in-frame clones alone and is incomplete. The table records around 150,000 clones, 85% to 95% of them present only once. Here the sequenced sample was peripheral blood, taken 28 days after the second AZD1222 dose. The source is an adult who received the AZD1222 COVID-19 vaccine.

This clone appeared once. The chain employs TRBV25-1 and TRBJ2-3, with a weak D call TRBD2 (7 bases). This CDR3 contains 12 residues. V shed 4 bases and J shed 13 bases, with 15 bases lying between them. CDR1 and CDR2 from the germline V gene are MGHDK and SYGVNS. The chain's CDR3 is CASSVYAGAEYF. For the CDR3, the DNA is TGTGCCAGCAGTGTTTATGCGGGGGCGGAGTATTTT.

This clone appeared a few times. The rearrangement uses TRBV11-3 and TRBJ1-1, with unresolved D. Trimming stripped 5 bases from V and 1 base from J, with 8 bases between. This CDR3 comprises 13 residues. Per germline, CDR1 SGHNT and CDR2 YENEEA. The CDR3 reads CASSLRPNTEAFF. CDR3 sequence (DNA): TGTGCCAGCAGCCTTAGACCGAACACTGAAGCTTTCTTT. The full variable domain, completed using reference TRBV11-3 and TRBJ1-1, is EAGVVQSPRYKIIEKKQPVAFWCNPISGHNTLYWYLQNLGQGPELLIRYENEEAVDDSQLPKDRFSAERLKGVDSTLKIQPAELGDSAVYLCASSLRPNTEAFFGQGTRLTVV.

The chain is built from TRBV10-2 and TRBJ1-2; no clear D. Germline CDR1 reads WSHSY; CDR2 reads SAAADI. The CDR3 consists of 14 residues. V lost 0 bases and J lost 4, with 9 bases in between. CDR3 sequence: CASSESKGSYGYTF. The DNA of the CDR3 is TGCGCCAGCAGTGAGTCGAAGGGATCCTATGGCTACACCTTC.